The 6 T cell receptor beta chains presented below share a single source sample, sequenced in a study of T cell responses to AZD1222 COVID-19 vaccine. Clones were read by immunoSEQ multiplex PCR, and TCRdb kept only the in-frame ones, dropping some. This table holds 90,000 to 150,000 clones, about nine tenths found once. Sequencing used peripheral blood, obtained 28 days after the second AZD1222 dose. The receptors were gathered from an adult who received the AZD1222 COVID-19 vaccine.

The chain couples TRBV3-1 (or the pseudogene TRBV3-2) to TRBJ2-5, with a possible D match to TRBD1 (5 bases). Trimming removed 0 bases from V and 5 bases from J, with 13 bases in between. Germline V gives CDR1 LGHDT, CDR2 YNNKEL (reference sequence). This CDR3 contains 15 residues. The CDR3 region is CASSQDLAGLETQYF. CDR3 DNA sequence: TGTGCCAGCAGCCAAGATCTGGCAGGGTTGGAGACCCAGTACTTC.

This chain joins TRBV11-3 and TRBJ2-1, with D maybe TRBD1 (6 bases). The CDR3 spans 14 residues. Per the germline V gene, CDR1 is SGHNT and CDR2 is YENEEA. With 5 bases removed from V and 4 bases from J, the gap between germline ends came to 12 bases. The CDR3, as DNA: TGTGCCAGCAGCCCTGGGGGCGGATACAATGAGCAGTTCTTC. This sequence encodes CASSPGGGYNEQFF.

V gene TRBV4-1 combines with J gene TRBJ2-7; 12 bases line up with TRBD1. Trimming removed 3 bases from V and 3 bases from J; junction bases left unmatched: 9. The CDR3 totals 17 residues. Germline CDR1 is MGHRA and CDR2 is YSYEKL. The CDR3 DNA follows: TGCGCCAGCAGCCAGGGACAGGGGGCAAACTCTTTCTACGAGCAGTACTTC. This gives the protein CASSQGQGANSFYEQYF.

The genes are TRBV27 and TRBJ1-2, with unresolved D. The germline V and J ends were trimmed by 3 bases and 7 bases, with 18 bases remaining between them. The germline V gene encodes CDR1 MNHEY and CDR2 SMNVEV (reference sequence). The CDR3 covers 15 residues. The CDR3 reads CASSFLGFRESGYTF. The CDR3 coding sequence is TGTGCCAGCAGTTTTTTAGGATTTAGGGAAAGTGGCTACACCTTC.

This clone was found once. The V and J genes are TRBV7-2 and TRBJ2-7; 11 bases map to TRBD1. CDR3 size: 16 residues. Germline CDR1 SGHTA, CDR2 FQGNSA. The trim removed 4 bases at V and 0 bases at J, leaving 5 bases unmatched. The CDR3 DNA is TGTGCCAGCAGCTCGGCCGGGACAGGGGGCTCCTACGAGCAGTACTTC. Its protein product is CASSSAGTGGSYEQYF.

The genes are TRBV12-3 or TRBV12-4 and TRBJ2-4, with a weak D call TRBD1 (6 bases). CDR3 size: 12 residues. Trimming stripped 5 bases from V and 14 bases from J, with 16 bases between. The CDR3 DNA sequence: TGTGCCAGCAGTCCAGGACAGTTGGGGGAGTACTTC. As protein: CASSPGQLGEYF.